This T cell receptor (beta chain) is drawn from a study of shared clonotypes between healthy human individuals (dated by TCRdb to about 2020). About the study as a whole: Three men and a couple of women, aged 18 to 49 years, made up the cohort. For each donor, CD4 naive and CD4 memory were each given three plates, CD8 naive was given two plates, and CD8 memory was given one plate. To estimate repertoire size and how much clonotypes are shared between individuals, the study performed deep sequencing of blood TCR repertoires from about 5 healthy adults. Libraries were prepared and TCR repertoires were sequenced by different laboratories using diverse techniques, in order to increase sequencing depth and limit assay-specific biases. Between about 0.8 and 8.9 billion PBMCs per donor were obtained by leukapheresis.

Using the deep immunoSEQ assay, TCR CDR3 regions were amplified from genomic DNA by multiplex PCR. Extracted genomic DNA from each cell subset was spread evenly across all wells of several immunoSEQ 96-well plates, with each plate serving as a replicate. For sorted subsets, each replicate PCR was loaded with around 200 ng genomic DNA, equivalent to approximately 33,000 T cell genomes. Purified libraries were quantified with a Qubit 3.0 fluorometer, sized on a Bioanalyzer 2100, and re-quantified with the KAPA Library Quantification kit. Every immunoSEQ 96-well plate was sequenced on a dedicated single-read 150-cycle Illumina NextSeq 550 flow cell. The source study handled its data this way. Because the immunoSEQ output held only junctional sequences and lacked quality scores, the filtering could not match the filtering applied to full-length reads. Sequences were annotated with PyIR, a Python wrapper for IgBLAST v1.9, using IMGT germline references to assign V/J genes and CDR3. Reads with weak V/J assignments (E-value above 1e-6), missing CDR3, stop codons, out-of-frame junctions, or ambiguous translated residues were removed. A V3J clonotype was defined by an identical inferred V gene, J gene, and CDR3 amino acid sequence. Percentage overlap between repertoires was calculated by dividing the number of shared unique clonotypes by the size of the smaller repertoire. RTK rarefaction, the Chao1 estimator, and Recon v2.1 estimates of unobserved clonotypes were used to assess repertoire richness. Generation probabilities were computed with OLGA for all TCRbeta clonotypes obtained by the gDNA method from a few donors. TCRdb mirrors the immuneACCESS table, restricted to in-frame sequences. Some clones are absent from its copies; in checked studies, under half trace to an unresolved V gene, and the reason for the others is unknown. That table gives V, J and clone size, and the DNA gave D and trimming. The sample records 800,000 to 1,200,000 clones, approximately 80% of which are singletons. The ten largest clones represent under 0.65% of the sample.

The donors were healthy, HIV-negative adults who had no recently reported acute infections or vaccinations. Every donor was a Caucasian adult living in Nashville, Tennessee, USA. Magnetic negative selection was used to enrich CD4+ T cells, after which naive cells were positively selected on CD45RA and the negative fraction became the memory subset. After blood collection by leukapheresis, PBMCs were isolated using Ficoll-Histopaque density gradient centrifugation and then cryopreserved in the vapor phase of liquid nitrogen. Analytical flow cytometry was used to check the purity and quantity of every magnetically sorted T cell population. Genomic DNA was isolated from each sorted fraction and quantified by UV absorbance on a Nanodrop 2000c. General conclusions and limits of the study: Naive subsets generally had larger estimated clonotype richness than memory subsets. Pairwise subsampling indicated that sequencing depth was expected to affect the degree of clonotype sharing among donors. Compared with non-shared clonotypes, the clonotypes found in all four sorted-subset donors had higher generation probabilities. About 5% of naive CD4, around 3.6% of naive CD8, around 2.3% of memory CD4, and 0.35% to 0.5% of memory CD8 clonotypes were shared across several donors. Only blood was sampled, and tissue TCR repertoires likely differ from those in blood. Even with the large sequencing depth, rarefaction of the sorted-subset datasets indicated that sequencing was incomplete. Because the study included a small number of donors, the genetic and exposure-history diversity represented was limited.

About this clone: Its recognized antigen is unknown. No much larger clone exists at a distance of one base, and base qualities are not known.

V has 4 bases trimmed and J has 4 bases trimmed; junction bases matching no gene number 7. The germline V gene encodes CDR1 MNHEY and CDR2 SMNVEV (reference sequence). The CDR3 sequence holds 15 residues, the cysteine and phenylalanine included. The kept DNA is CDR3 alone, 45 bases in frame from the first base. Sequenced input: memory CD4+ T cells from PBMCs. Interpreted using the paper, the cell subset or site label stands for: CD45RA-negative fraction. The TCR sequence derives from a young man in good health. Some clones in this sample may be carry-over from other donors' samples. In this chain, TRBV27 is recombined with TRBJ2-3; 8 junctional bases match TRBD2. The CDR3 is CASSWGTSGADTQYF. In nucleotide form, the sequence is TGTGCCAGCAGTTGGGGGACTAGTGGGGCAGATACGCAGTATTTT.